The 27 T cell receptor beta chains below all came from one sample that was sequenced in a study of PD-1 blockade in mismatch repair-deficient tumors. The protocol was immunoSEQ multiplex PCR, while the TCRdb copy is restricted to in-frame clones and leaves out a portion. This table has under 25,000 clones, over 70% appearing once. The sample in question was PBMCs, obtained 52 weeks after starting pembrolizumab. These TCRs come from an adult with mismatch repair-deficient cancer.

J is TRBJ2-1 and V is TRBV29-1, with D perhaps matching TRBD1 (5 bases). The germline V gene has CDR1 SQVTM and CDR2 ANQGSEA. This CDR3 spans 15 amino acids. V was clipped by 3 bases and J by 2 bases, with 14 bases between them. CDR3 DNA: TGCAGCGTTGAGCCGACAGTTAACCCCTACAATGAGCAGTTCTTC. This translates into CSVEPTVNPYNEQFF.

The genes are TRBV7-2 and TRBJ1-2, with TRBD1 matching 8 bases. The CDR3 contains 14 residues. In germline, CDR1 is SGHTA, CDR2 FQGNSA. V was clipped by 1 base and J by 8 bases; unmatched bases: 6. The CDR3 is CASSLGQGAEGYTF. CDR3 bases: TGTGCCAGCAGCTTAGGCCAGGGGGCGGAGGGCTACACCTTC.

V gene TRBV13 combines with J gene TRBJ2-1; weak D call: TRBD2 (5 bases). This CDR3 spans 15 amino acids. Germline-derived CDR1 and CDR2 are PRHDT and FYEKMQ (reference sequence). Trimming pared 3 bases from V and 6 bases from J, leaving 15 bases between. The CDR3 here is CASSLRVWGTNEQFF. In nucleotides, the CDR3 is TGTGCCAGCAGCTTGAGGGTCTGGGGAACCAATGAGCAGTTCTTC.

This clone was counted only a few times. This chain links TRBV2 with TRBJ2-7; TRBD1 matches at 12 bases. Germline CDR1 SNHLY, CDR2 FYNNEI. Trimming at V came to 6 bases and at J to 5 bases, leaving 8 bases not matched to a gene. The CDR3 loop spans 15 amino acids. In DNA, the CDR3 is TGTGCCAGCAGGGACGGGACAGGGGGCAAGAACGAGCAGTACTTC. Its protein product is CASRDGTGGKNEQYF.

The rearrangement links TRBV19 to TRBJ1-3; 8 bases line up with TRBD1. The trim removed 7 bases at V and 9 bases at J, leaving 14 bases unmatched. This CDR3 is built from 15 residues. CDR1 and CDR2 from the germline V gene are LNHDA and SQIVND (reference sequence). The CDR3 sequence is CASTYRTGNSFTIYF. The CDR3 region has the DNA TGTGCCAGTACTTATCGGACAGGGAATTCGTTCACCATATATTTT.

This chain links TRBV7-6 with TRBJ2-3; 9 nucleotides agree with TRBD2. The germline V gene encodes CDR1 SGHVS and CDR2 FNYEAQ. The CDR3 consists of 14 residues. V dropped 0 bases and J dropped 5; count of bases not matched to a gene: 0. The CDR3 DNA reads TGTGCCAGCAGCTTAGCTAGCGGGGGAGATACGCAGTATTTT. Encoded protein: CASSLASGGDTQYF.

The genes are TRBV5-1 and TRBJ2-7; D remains ambiguous. V was shortened by 3 bases and J by 1 base, with 8 bases between the two germline ends. Germline V lookup: CDR1 SGHRS, CDR2 YFSETQ. This CDR3 has 13 residues. The CDR3 DNA follows: TGCGCCAGCAGCTACGACGGGTCCTACGAGCAGTACTTC. Its translation is CASSYDGSYEQYF.

This chain joins TRBV4-1 and TRBJ2-1; 14 nucleotides match TRBD2. Germline CDR1 MGHRA, CDR2 YSYEKL. This CDR3 has 16 residues. Losses at the gene ends were 2 bases for V and 7 bases for J; bases not matched to a gene: 4. The CDR3: CASSQRGLAGVNEQFF. In nucleotides, the CDR3 is TGCGCCAGCAGCCAACGGGGACTAGCGGGAGTGAATGAGCAGTTCTTC.

The chain links TRBV28 to TRBJ1-2, with 8 bases lining up with TRBD1. The CDR3 is made up of 15 amino acids. Germline CDR1 reads MDHEN; CDR2 reads SYDVKM. V shed 7 bases, J shed 8 bases, and the junction held 15 bases outside the gene matches. CDR3 sequence (DNA): TGTGCCAGCAATAGTGCGGCAGGGGGCGGGTACGGCTACACCTTC. Translated: CASNSAAGGGYGYTF.

The V and J genes are TRBV30 and TRBJ2-1; TRBD1 is a possible D gene (6 bases). This CDR3 region has 15 residues. The V end lost 4 bases, the J end lost 9 bases, and 22 bases lay between the germline ends. The germline gives CDR1 GTSNPN, CDR2 SVGIG (reference sequence). CDR3 amino acids: CAWKLDRWGLGEQFF. The CDR3 coding sequence is TGTGCCTGGAAGTTGGATCGCTGGGGGCTGGGTGAGCAGTTCTTC.

The J gene is TRBJ1-2, the V gene TRBV29-1; 8 bases agree with TRBD1. The V gene's germline CDR1 is SQVTM and CDR2 ANQGSEA. The J segment lost 2 bases and the V segment lost 3 bases, leaving 2 bases of the junction unmatched. CDR3 length equals 13 residues. The CDR3 here is CSVDQGANYGYTF. In DNA, the CDR3 is TGCAGCGTTGACCAGGGGGCCAACTATGGCTACACCTTC.

V is TRBV19 and J is TRBJ2-2, with TRBD2 identical over 9 bases. The CDR3 has 15 amino acids. The V and J ends lost 5 bases and 4 bases, in that order; junction bases with no gene match: 5. Germline loops: CDR1 LNHDA, CDR2 SQIVND (reference sequence). The CDR3 here is CASSVAGAGTGELFF. DNA for the CDR3: TGTGCCAGTAGTGTAGCGGGAGCAGGCACCGGGGAGCTGTTTTTT.

The chain uses TRBV5-1 and TRBJ2-1, with TRBD1 as a possible D gene (5 bases). The CDR3 length is 14 residues. Trimming pared 1 base from V and 9 bases from J, leaving 14 bases between. Germline V gives CDR1 SGHRS, CDR2 YFSETQ. The CDR3 protein is CASSLSSTDGEQFF. The CDR3 DNA reads TGCGCCAGCAGCTTGTCCTCGACAGACGGTGAGCAGTTCTTC.

This rearrangement joins TRBV29-1 to TRBJ1-2; D not resolved. CDR3 length: 13 residues. Germline V lookup: CDR1 SQVTM, CDR2 ANQGSEA. Trimming shortened V by 7 bases and J by 6 bases, and 18 bases separated the two germline ends. The CDR3 spells CSAKVTASDGYTF. For the CDR3, the DNA is TGCAGCGCCAAAGTGACGGCGAGCGATGGCTACACCTTC.

The V and J genes are TRBV2 and TRBJ2-3; 12 bases align to TRBD2. Trimming took 3 bases from V and 6 from J; bases not matched to a gene: 4. Germline V gene sequence: CDR1 SNHLY, CDR2 FYNNEI. This CDR3 region has 15 residues. The CDR3 nucleotides are TGTGCCAGCAGTGAGACTAGCGGGAGACGGGATACGCAGTATTTT. Its protein product is CASSETSGRRDTQYF.

The CDR3 DNA is TGTGCCAGCAGCTTAGCAAGCCTGGCAGATACGCAGTATTTT. Protein sequence: CASSLASLADTQYF. The V call is TRBV7-6, the J call TRBJ2-3; no firm D call. Trimming pared 0 bases from V and 4 bases from J, leaving 8 bases between. This CDR3 contains 14 residues. Looked up from germline, CDR1 is SGHVS and CDR2 is FNYEAQ.

CDR3 in amino acids: CASSVVDSMNTEAFF. As DNA, the CDR3 is TGTGCCAGCAGTGTTGTAGACAGCATGAACACTGAAGCTTTCTTT. J is TRBJ1-1 and V is TRBV7-2; tentatively, D is TRBD1 (5 bases). Germline V CDR1 and CDR2: SGHTA, FQGNSA. This CDR3 spans 15 amino acids. The V end was cut by 6 bases, the J end by 0 bases, with 14 bases between.

The chain joins TRBV28 to TRBJ1-4; TRBD1 matches 7 bases. After removal of 7 bases from V and 5 bases from J, the junction contained 10 bases not matched to a gene. Per the germline V gene, CDR1 is MDHEN and CDR2 is SYDVKM. This CDR3 spans 15 amino acids. Here the CDR3 reads CASIGTAVGNEKLFF. Here the CDR3 DNA reads TGTGCCAGCATCGGGACAGCGGTTGGGAATGAAAAACTGTTTTTT.

This chain uses TRBV27 with TRBJ1-5; D is unclear. V was shortened by 5 bases and J by 7 bases, with 21 bases between the two germline ends. The CDR3 is made up of 16 amino acids. CDR1 and CDR2 from the germline V gene are MNHEY and SMNVEV (reference sequence). The CDR3 sequence is CASSPTRIGFGQPQHF. The CDR3, as DNA: TGTGCCAGCAGTCCTACGCGCATAGGTTTCGGGCAGCCCCAGCATTTT.

This clone was counted once. V gene TRBV5-4 combines with J gene TRBJ1-2; TRBD1 aligns across 9 bases. The CDR3 totals 15 residues. In germline, CDR1 is SGHNT, CDR2 YYREEE (reference sequence). V shed 0 bases and J 5 bases; nucleotides not matched to a gene: 5. The CDR3 sequence: CASSLVRTGEYGYTF. In nucleotides, the CDR3 is TGTGCCAGCAGCTTGGTTAGGACAGGGGAATATGGCTACACCTTC.

Remarks on this clone: Other DNA sequences from this sample encode an identical CDR3 as well. The V call is TRBV4-2, the J call TRBJ1-3; 8 bases align to TRBD1. Germline loops: CDR1 LGHNA, CDR2 YNFKEQ. V lost 0 bases, J lost 5 bases, and 18 bases stayed unmatched. The CDR3 length is 20 residues. CDR3 nucleotides: TGTGCCAGCAGCCAAGAAAAACGGACAGGGTCGACCCTAGGCAGAAACACCATATATTTT. Translating gives CASSQEKRTGSTLGRNTIYF.

In this sample, this clone turned up a few times. This chain joins TRBV25-1 and TRBJ2-7, with TRBD1 identical over 7 bases. From germline, CDR1 is MGHDK and CDR2 SYGVNS. The CDR3 spans 15 residues. J was trimmed by 3 bases and V by 7 bases; bases with no gene match: 12. Written as DNA, the CDR3 is TGTGCCAGCAAAGGAAGAGGGGACAGCCACTACGAGCAGTACTTC. This codes for CASKGRGDSHYEQYF.

This clone came up a few times. The chain uses TRBV18 and TRBJ2-7; TRBD1 agrees at 9 bases. V shed 2 bases and J 4 bases; nucleotides not matched to a gene: 6. The CDR3 consists of 15 residues. CDR1 and CDR2 from the germline V gene are KGHSH and LQKENI. The CDR3 DNA sequence: TGTGCCAGCTCACCAAGACAGGGGGTCTCGTACGAGCAGTACTTC. This codes for CASSPRQGVSYEQYF.

V gene TRBV5-1 combines with J gene TRBJ2-7; 11 positions match TRBD2. The CDR3 runs 17 residues. The ends lost 2 bases at V and 2 bases at J; junction bases unmatched: 9. CDR1 is SGHRS, CDR2 YFSETQ, per germline. As DNA, the CDR3 is TGCGCCAGCAGCTTTGCCCCTGGGACTAGCGGAGCCTACGAGCAGTACTTC. This sequence encodes CASSFAPGTSGAYEQYF.

The V gene is TRBV9, the J gene TRBJ1-3; 7 nucleotides align to TRBD1. Looked up from germline, CDR1 is SGDLS and CDR2 is YYNGEE. CDR3 length: 16 residues. V gave up 0 bases and J gave up 5 bases; unmatched junction bases: 8. The CDR3 spells CASSVAATGIRNTIYF. CDR3 nucleotide sequence: TGTGCCAGCAGCGTAGCCGCGACAGGGATACGAAACACCATATATTTT.

The rearrangement uses TRBV10-2 and TRBJ1-2; a possible D gene is TRBD1 (6 bases). This CDR3 contains 12 residues. V was pared by 8 bases and J by 4 bases, with 11 bases between. CDR1 is WSHSY, CDR2 SAAADI, per germline. The CDR3 loop reads CASQTGLYGYTF. CDR3 nucleotides: TGCGCCAGCCAGACAGGCCTCTATGGCTACACCTTC.

The chain recombines TRBV5-6 with TRBJ1-3, with D maybe TRBD1 (6 bases). In germline, CDR1 is SGHDT, CDR2 YYEEEE. Trimming removed 4 bases from V and 7 bases from J, with 15 bases in between. This CDR3 contains 14 residues. Here the CDR3 DNA reads TGTGCCAGCAGCCCCAAGGGGGGGGTGAACACCATATATTTT. Translating gives CASSPKGGVNTIYF.